These 3 T cell receptor beta chains were sequenced from one sample in a study of cytomegalovirus exposure and HLA in healthy donors. It was with 60 Vbeta and 13 Jbeta primers that the PCR ran. The assay was immunoSEQ multiplex PCR, and TCRdb's table has in-frame clones only and misses some. This sample has approximately 110,000 clones; roughly 81% occur once, and the top ten carry about 1%. The sequencing input was PBMCs. The receptors derive from a woman under 40 in good health and CMV-seronegative.

The V and J genes are TRBV28 and TRBJ1-1; a possible D gene is TRBD1 (5 bases). The germline CDR1 and CDR2 sequences are MDHEN and SYDVKM. The CDR3 contains 11 residues. V shed 7 bases and J shed 5 bases, with 8 bases lying between them. CDR3 residues: CASKKGTEAFF. For the CDR3, the DNA is TGTGCCAGCAAGAAGGGGACTGAAGCTTTCTTT.

This clone came up once. The rearrangement links TRBV9 to TRBJ2-1; TRBD2 agrees at 11 bases. Trimming cost V 0 bases and J 8 bases; bases outside gene matches: 10. The length of the CDR3 is 17 residues. Germline CDR1 is SGDLS and CDR2 is YYNGEE. The CDR3 DNA is TGTGCCAGCAGCGTAGGTAGCGATAGCGGGAGGGCTGATGAGCAGTTCTTC. As protein: CASSVGSDSGRADEQFF.

A single count supports this clone. The gene calls are TRBV7-2 and TRBJ2-5; 15 bases map to TRBD2. This CDR3 contains 17 residues. Germline V lookup: CDR1 SGHTA, CDR2 FQGNSA. Trimming took 6 bases from V and 1 from J; bases not matched to a gene: 6. This CDR3 is CASSGLAGGRSQETQYF. As DNA, the CDR3 is TGTGCCAGCAGTGGACTAGCGGGGGGGCGATCCCAAGAGACCCAGTACTTC.